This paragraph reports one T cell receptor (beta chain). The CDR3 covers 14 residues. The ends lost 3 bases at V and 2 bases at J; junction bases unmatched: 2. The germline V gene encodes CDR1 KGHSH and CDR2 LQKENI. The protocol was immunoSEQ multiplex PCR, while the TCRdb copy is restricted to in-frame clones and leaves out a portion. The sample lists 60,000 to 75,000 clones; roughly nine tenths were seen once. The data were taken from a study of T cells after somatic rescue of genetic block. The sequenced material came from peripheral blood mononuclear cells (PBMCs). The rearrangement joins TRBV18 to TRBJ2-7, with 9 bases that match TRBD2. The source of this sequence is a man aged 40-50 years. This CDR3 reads CASSPRGGAYEQYF. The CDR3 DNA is TGTGCCAGCTCACCGCGCGGGGGGGCCTACGAGCAGTACTTC.